Sequencing of this TCR beta chain was carried out in a study of post-analysis software for immune sequencing data. About the study: Relapsing-remitting, secondary progressive and progressive-relapsing courses of multiple sclerosis were included.

Findings and caveats of the study: With TRBV5-6, TRBV5-1 and TRBV20-1 included, about five TRBV segments were more frequent in patients than in controls. Significantly lower normalized Chao1 diversity was found in patients with multiple sclerosis relative to controls. Samples made in the same batch grouped tightly together by F measure.

Prepared libraries of TCR beta cDNA carried unique molecular identifiers. Input amounts of roughly 0.85 to 10 million T cells were used. These gave around 500,000 cDNA molecules, so each molecule approximated one T cell. TCRdb re-analysed the PCR reads in MiXCR, keeping a single row per CDR3 protein. Among 650,000 to 850,000 distinct CDR3 sequences, around 50% were seen once, and the ten largest hold approximately 4.5%. This CDR3 region has 14 residues. After removal of 8 bases from V and 5 bases from J, the junction contained 8 bases not matched to a gene. Per the germline V gene, CDR1 is MNHNY and CDR2 is SVGAGI (reference sequence). Comment on this clonotype: The antigen is undetermined.

The specimen sequenced was blood. The chain couples TRBV6-6 to TRBJ1-5, with 8 nucleotides matching TRBD1. This clonotype was sampled from a girl aged 10 to 17 with multiple sclerosis. The CDR3 DNA reads as TGTGCCAGCCTGGACAGGGAAATCCATCAGCCCCAGCATTTT. Encoded protein: CASLDREIHQPQHF.